These 15 T cell receptor beta chains share one sample of origin, sequenced in a study of control samples from healthy donors and cancer patients. TCRdb's copy holds only in-frame clones and misses some; the assay was immunoSEQ multiplex PCR. The sample contains 70,000 to 95,000 clones, about 89% of which appear only once. Sequencing was carried out using blood. The origin of the receptors is a woman in her 30s in good health.

The chain is built from TRBV28 and TRBJ1-1; TRBD1 matches 8 bases. Germline CDR1 MDHEN, CDR2 SYDVKM. This CDR3 is built from 13 residues. V shed 7 bases, J shed 8 bases, and the junction held 9 bases outside the gene matches. The DNA of the CDR3 is TGTGCCAGCACCTTCCAGGGGGCGCAAGAAGCTTTCTTT. It encodes CASTFQGAQEAFF.

J is TRBJ2-4 and V is TRBV2, with D perhaps TRBD1 (7 bases). V gave up 2 bases and J gave up 7 bases, with 15 bases separating them. CDR3 length: 15 amino acids. Germline CDR1 SNHLY, CDR2 FYNNEI. The CDR3, as DNA: TGTGCCAGCAGTGAACTTCAGGGGGGCGAGAACATTCAGTACTTC. Translation gives CASSELQGGENIQYF.

The chain joins TRBV29-1 to TRBJ2-7; D is undetermined. The CDR3 is 11 amino acids. V was cut by 4 bases and J by 2 bases, with 6 bases left in between. Germline V gives CDR1 SQVTM, CDR2 ANQGSEA. CDR3 nucleotide sequence: TGCAGCGTTGTAGCTGCCTACGAGCAGTACTTC. Translated: CSVVAAYEQYF.

The chain is built from TRBV12-5 and TRBJ2-1; 7 nucleotides match TRBD1. The CDR3 totals 13 residues. Germline V gives CDR1 LGHNT, CDR2 FRNRAP. Unmatched junction bases numbered 1, after V lost 1 base and J lost 7 bases. DNA of the CDR3: TGTGCTAGTGGTTTGGGACAGGGAAATGAGCAGTTCTTC. Protein product: CASGLGQGNEQFF.

This clone has a handful of counts. The rearrangement joins TRBV9 to TRBJ2-7, with D possibly TRBD1 on 7 matching bases. CDR3 length: 14 amino acids. Germline loops: CDR1 SGDLS, CDR2 YYNGEE. V dropped 4 bases and J dropped 5 bases, with 16 bases sitting between them. The CDR3 protein is CASSSSGGYDEQYF. The CDR3 DNA is TGTGCCAGCAGCTCCTCAGGGGGGTACGACGAGCAGTACTTC.

This chain links TRBV10-2 with TRBJ1-1; 9 nucleotides align to TRBD1. J gave up 10 bases and V 6 bases, and 3 bases lay outside the gene matches. CDR1 is WSHSY and CDR2 is SAAADI in the germline V gene. The length of the CDR3 is 11 residues. The CDR3 sequence is CASRETGGAFF. The CDR3 coding sequence is TGCGCCAGCAGGGAGACAGGGGGAGCTTTCTTT.

This rearrangement joins TRBV27 to TRBJ1-6; no reliable D call. Germline V CDR1 and CDR2: MNHEY, SMNVEV (reference sequence). The CDR3 consists of 14 residues. V dropped 3 bases and J dropped 5 bases, with 8 bases sitting between them. CDR3 region: CASSFLQNNSPLHF. CDR3 nucleotide sequence: TGTGCCAGCAGTTTCTTGCAGAATAATTCACCCCTCCACTTT.

The J gene is TRBJ2-7, the V gene TRBV28, with D possibly matching TRBD1 (6 bases). From germline, CDR1 is MDHEN and CDR2 SYDVKM. V lost 6 bases to trimming and J lost 0 bases, with 15 bases between them. This CDR3 region has 15 residues. The CDR3 nucleotides read TGTGCCAGCAGAGAACAGGGAATGAACTCCTACGAGCAGTACTTC. As protein: CASREQGMNSYEQYF. Drawing the rest from reference TRBV28 and TRBJ2-7, the complete variable domain is DVKVTQSSRYLVKRTGEKVFLECVQDMDHENMFWYRQDPGLGLRLIYFSYDVKMKEKGDIPEGYSVSREKKERFSLILESASTNQTSMYLCASREQGMNSYEQYFGPGTRLTVT.

The chain couples TRBV6-5 to TRBJ1-5, with 9 nucleotides matching TRBD1. The CDR3 sequence is 14 residues long. Trimming cost V 6 bases and J 6 bases; bases outside gene matches: 6. Germline V gene sequence: CDR1 MNHEY, CDR2 SVGAGI. CDR3 DNA: TGTGCCAGCAGATCCGGGACAGGGTTTCAGCCCCAGCATTTT. Encoded protein: CASRSGTGFQPQHF.

The chain recombines TRBV7-2 with TRBJ2-7, with TRBD1 matching over 7 bases. Germline V CDR1 and CDR2: SGHTA, FQGNSA. Losses at the gene ends were 1 base for V and 6 bases for J; bases not matched to a gene: 6. The CDR3 spans 14 residues. The CDR3 reads CASSLERQGGEQYF. The DNA of the CDR3 is TGTGCCAGCAGCTTAGAGAGACAGGGTGGCGAGCAGTACTTC.

The V gene is TRBV6-5, the J gene TRBJ2-1; D might be TRBD1 or TRBD2, each matching 6 bases. The CDR3 totals 15 residues. The V gene's germline CDR1 is MNHEY and CDR2 SVGAGI. V lost 2 bases, J lost 0 bases, and 8 bases lay in between. The CDR3 region has the DNA TGTGCCAGCAGTTACAGGGGGGACTCCTACAATGAGCAGTTCTTC. It translates to CASSYRGDSYNEQFF.

V is TRBV10-3 and J is TRBJ1-1; 8 nucleotides line up with TRBD1. With 5 bases clipped from V and 4 bases from J, the junction kept 6 bases outside the gene matches. The CDR3 extends over 14 amino acids. Germline CDR1 ENHRY, CDR2 SYGVKD. CDR3 residues: CAISPGQEFTEAFF. The DNA for the CDR3 is TGTGCCATCAGTCCGGGACAGGAGTTCACTGAAGCTTTCTTT.

This chain connects TRBV4-1 to TRBJ1-1; D is uncertain. This CDR3 spans 13 amino acids. Trimming took 1 base from V and 5 from J, leaving 8 bases between them. Germline CDR1 MGHRA, CDR2 YSYEKL. The CDR3 reads CASSQGSATEAFF. The CDR3 DNA follows: TGCGCCAGCAGCCAAGGAAGCGCGACTGAAGCTTTCTTT.

This chain uses TRBV7-2 with TRBJ1-2, with D possibly TRBD1 on 5 matching bases. Germline V lookup: CDR1 SGHTA, CDR2 FQGNSA. This CDR3 has 14 amino acids. V lost 8 bases and J 8 bases, leaving 21 bases between the germline ends. The CDR3 sequence is CASQSVLRGEGYTF. The CDR3 region has the DNA TGTGCCAGCCAATCCGTGCTGAGGGGAGAAGGCTACACCTTC.

The chain carries TRBV18 and TRBJ2-5; perhaps TRBD2 as D (6 bases). Germline CDR1 reads KGHSH; CDR2 reads LQKENI. V shed 6 bases and J shed 4 bases, with 9 bases lying between them. The CDR3 contains 12 residues. The CDR3 loop reads CASSGGLETQYF. The CDR3 region has the DNA TGTGCCAGCTCTGGGGGACTAGAGACCCAGTACTTC.